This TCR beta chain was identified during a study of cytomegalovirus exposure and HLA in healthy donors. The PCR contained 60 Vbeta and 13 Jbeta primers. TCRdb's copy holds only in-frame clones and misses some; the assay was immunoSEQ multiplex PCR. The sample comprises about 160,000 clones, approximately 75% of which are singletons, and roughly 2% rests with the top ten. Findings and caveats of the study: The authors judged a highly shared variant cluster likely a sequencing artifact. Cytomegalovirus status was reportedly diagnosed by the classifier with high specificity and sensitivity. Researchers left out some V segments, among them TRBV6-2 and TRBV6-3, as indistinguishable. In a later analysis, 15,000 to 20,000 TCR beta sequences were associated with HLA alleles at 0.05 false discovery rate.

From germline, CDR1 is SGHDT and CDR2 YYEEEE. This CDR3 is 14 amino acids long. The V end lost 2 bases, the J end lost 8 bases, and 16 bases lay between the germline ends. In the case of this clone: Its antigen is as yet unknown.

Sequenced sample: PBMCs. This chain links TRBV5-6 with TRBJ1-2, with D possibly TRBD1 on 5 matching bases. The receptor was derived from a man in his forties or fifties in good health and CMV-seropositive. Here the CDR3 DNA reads TGTGCCAGCAGCTTCTTCGGGGGAAGCGGCGGCTACACCTTC. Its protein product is CASSFFGGSGGYTF.